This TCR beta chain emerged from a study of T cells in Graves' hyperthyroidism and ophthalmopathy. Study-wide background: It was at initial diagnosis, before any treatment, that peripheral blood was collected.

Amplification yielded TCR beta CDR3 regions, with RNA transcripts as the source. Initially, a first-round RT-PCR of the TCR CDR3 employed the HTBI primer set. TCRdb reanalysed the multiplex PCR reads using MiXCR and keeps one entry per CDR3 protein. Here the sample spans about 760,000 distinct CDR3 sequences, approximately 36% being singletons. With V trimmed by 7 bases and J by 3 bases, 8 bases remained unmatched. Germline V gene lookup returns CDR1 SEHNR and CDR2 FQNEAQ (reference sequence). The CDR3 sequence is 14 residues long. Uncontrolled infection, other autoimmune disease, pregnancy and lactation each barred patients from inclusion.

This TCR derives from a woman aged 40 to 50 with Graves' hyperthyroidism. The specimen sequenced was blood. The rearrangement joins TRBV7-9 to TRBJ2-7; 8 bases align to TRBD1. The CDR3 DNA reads TGTGCCAGCACTACAGGGGACAGGAACTACGAGCAGTACTTC. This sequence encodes CASTTGDRNYEQYF.